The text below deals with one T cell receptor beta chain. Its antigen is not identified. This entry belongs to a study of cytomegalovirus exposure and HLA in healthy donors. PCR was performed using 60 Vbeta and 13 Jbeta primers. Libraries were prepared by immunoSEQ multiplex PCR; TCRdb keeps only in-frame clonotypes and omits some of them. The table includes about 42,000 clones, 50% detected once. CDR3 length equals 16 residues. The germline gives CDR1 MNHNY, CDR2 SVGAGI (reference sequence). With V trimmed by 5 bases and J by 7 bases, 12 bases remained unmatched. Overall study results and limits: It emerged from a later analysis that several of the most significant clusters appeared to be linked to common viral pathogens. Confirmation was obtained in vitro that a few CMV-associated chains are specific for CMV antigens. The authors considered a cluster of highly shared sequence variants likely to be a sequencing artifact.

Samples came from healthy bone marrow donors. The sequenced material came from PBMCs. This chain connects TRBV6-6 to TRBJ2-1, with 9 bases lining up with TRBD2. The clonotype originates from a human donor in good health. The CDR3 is CASSLTFSGGANEQFF. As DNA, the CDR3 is TGTGCCAGCAGTCTGACTTTTAGCGGGGGCGCAAATGAGCAGTTCTTC.